The 19 T cell receptor beta chains given below trace back to one sample, sequenced in a study of blood T cell repertoires in COVID-19. Using immunoSEQ multiplex PCR, the repertoire was profiled, and TCRdb retains in-frame clones only, with some absent. The sample consists of 120,000 or so clones, around 74% of them appearing once. The sequencing sample was made of peripheral blood. The receptors originated from a man in his 60s with acute or convalescent COVID-19.

The chain carries TRBV29-1 and TRBJ1-1; D is perhaps TRBD1 (5 bases). V dropped 1 base and J dropped 1 base, with 10 bases sitting between them. The CDR3 runs to 14 residues. Germline-derived CDR1 and CDR2 are SQVTM and ANQGSEA. CDR3 DNA sequence: TGCAGCGTTGAAGTTGGCAGGGCGAACACTGAAGCTTTCTTT. The encoded protein is CSVEVGRANTEAFF. Drawing the rest from reference TRBV29-1 and TRBJ1-1, the complete variable domain is SAVISQKPSRDICQRGTSLTIQCQVDSQVTMMFWYRQQPGQSLTLIATANQGSEATYESGFVIDKFPISRPNLTFSTLTVSNMSPEDSSIYLCSVEVGRANTEAFFGQGTRLTVV.

This clone was detected a few times. The V call is TRBV7-9, the J call TRBJ1-5, with no clear D. V lost 2 bases and J lost 5, with 7 bases in between. Germline assignment: CDR1 SEHNR and CDR2 FQNEAQ (reference sequence). This CDR3 region has 13 residues. The DNA of the CDR3 is TGTGCCAGCAGCTTAATGGCTGATCAGCCCCAGCATTTT. Translated: CASSLMADQPQHF.

The rearrangement uses TRBV6-5 and TRBJ2-6; D remains ambiguous. Germline CDR1 is MNHEY and CDR2 is SVGAGI. The CDR3 is 14 amino acids. Trimming took 6 bases from V and 0 from J, leaving 6 bases between them. CDR3 coding DNA: TGTGCCAGCAGCGGTAGCTCTGGGGCCAACGTCCTGACTTTC. This translates into CASSGSSGANVLTF.

This chain connects TRBV19 to TRBJ2-1; D is possibly TRBD1 (5 bases). The V end was cut by 7 bases, the J end by 7 bases, with 8 bases between. The CDR3 extends over 11 amino acids. From germline, CDR1 is LNHDA and CDR2 SQIVND (reference sequence). CDR3 DNA sequence: TGTGCCAGTAAGGGGCGGAATGAGCAGTTCTTC. The encoded protein is CASKGRNEQFF.

The chain uses TRBV19 and TRBJ1-4; D unclear. The CDR3 totals 15 residues. The V gene lost 6 bases and the J gene lost 6 bases, with 17 bases spanning the gap. Per germline, CDR1 LNHDA and CDR2 SQIVND (reference sequence). The CDR3 loop is CASRREAVPYEKLFF. The CDR3, as DNA: TGTGCCAGTAGACGGGAGGCAGTTCCTTATGAAAAACTGTTTTTT.

Notes on this clone: Within the sample, other DNA sequences also encode this same CDR3. The gene calls are TRBV29-1 and TRBJ2-7, with 7 bases that match TRBD1. CDR1 and CDR2 (germline): SQVTM, ANQGSEA. J gave up 1 base and V 6 bases, and 3 bases lay outside the gene matches. CDR3 length equals 12 residues. The CDR3 region has the DNA TGCAGCGTATTGGGACAGTCCTACGAGCAGTACTTC. It specifies CSVLGQSYEQYF.

This clone showed up just a few times. The chain carries TRBV7-3 and TRBJ2-7; D gene ambiguous. V was pared by 2 bases and J by 2 bases, with 7 bases between. The CDR3 covers 13 residues. Germline V CDR1 and CDR2: SGHTA, FQGTGA. CDR3 in DNA: TGTGCCAGCAGCTTATCCCCCACCTACGAGCAGTACTTC. Its protein product is CASSLSPTYEQYF.

The chain is built from TRBV19 and TRBJ2-1, with 9 bases aligning to TRBD2. The length of the CDR3 is 15 residues. Germline CDR1 LNHDA, CDR2 SQIVND (reference sequence). V was clipped by 7 bases and J by 3 bases; unmatched bases: 7. CDR3 nucleotide sequence: TGTGCCAGTATCAAGACTAGCGGACTCTACAATGAGCAGTTCTTC. Encoded protein: CASIKTSGLYNEQFF.

The chain recombines TRBV6-2 or TRBV6-3 with TRBJ2-2; a weak D match, TRBD2 (7 bases). The CDR3 totals 15 residues. The V gene's germline CDR1 is MNHEY and CDR2 SVGEGT. Trimming took off 0 bases at V and 8 bases at J, with 13 bases between the two ends. In DNA form, the CDR3 reads TGTGCCAGCAGTTACTCCGGGGGGCGCCGAGGGGAGCTGTTTTTT. Encoded protein: CASSYSGGRRGELFF.

V gene TRBV2 combines with J gene TRBJ2-2, with D possibly being TRBD1 (6 bases). Per germline, CDR1 SNHLY and CDR2 FYNNEI. The V end was cut by 5 bases, the J end by 5 bases, with 15 bases between. CDR3 length equals 15 residues. The CDR3 loop reads CASSRLARGTGELFF. The CDR3 DNA sequence: TGTGCCAGCAGTCGCTTGGCTAGGGGGACCGGGGAGCTGTTTTTT.

The CDR3 loop reads CSVRTGGVQPQHF. CDR3 nucleotide sequence: TGCAGCGTCAGGACAGGGGGCGTTCAGCCCCAGCATTTT. The chain joins TRBV29-1 to TRBJ1-5, with TRBD1 matching over 11 bases. The CDR3 has 13 residues. The V segment lost 6 bases and the J segment 6 bases; nucleotides outside the gene matches: 4. Germline CDR1 and CDR2: SQVTM and ANQGSEA. The full variable domain, with the rest looked up from reference TRBV29-1 and TRBJ1-5, is SAVISQKPSRDICQRGTSLTIQCQVDSQVTMMFWYRQQPGQSLTLIATANQGSEATYESGFVIDKFPISRPNLTFSTLTVSNMSPEDSSIYLCSVRTGGVQPQHFGDGTRLSIL.

The rearrangement joins TRBV9 to TRBJ2-5; TRBD2 aligns across 11 bases. Germline CDR1 is SGDLS and CDR2 is YYNGEE. Trimming removed 3 bases from V and 0 bases from J; junction bases left unmatched: 7. The CDR3 contains 17 residues. The CDR3 region is CASSAGGTSGNQETQYF. The CDR3 region has the DNA TGTGCCAGCAGCGCCGGGGGGACTAGCGGAAACCAAGAGACCCAGTACTTC.

The V gene is TRBV15, the J gene TRBJ1-2; D gene ambiguous. Germline V gene sequence: CDR1 LNHNV, CDR2 YYDKDF (reference sequence). Trimming left V 5 bases short and J 3 bases short, with 10 bases between. This CDR3 contains 13 residues. As DNA, the CDR3 is TGTGCCACCAGCCACCCCGTAGACTATGGCTACACCTTC. This encodes CATSHPVDYGYTF.

The V gene is TRBV2, the J gene TRBJ1-1; tentative D call: TRBD1 (5 bases). The CDR3 length is 14 residues. Trimming cost V 5 bases and J 2 bases, with 12 bases left between them. Looked up from germline, CDR1 is SNHLY and CDR2 is FYNNEI. The CDR3 sequence: CASSYGAVNTEAFF. Written as DNA, the CDR3 is TGTGCCAGCAGTTATGGGGCGGTAAACACTGAAGCTTTCTTT.

J is TRBJ2-5 and V is TRBV3-1 (or the pseudogene TRBV3-2); 15 bases agree with TRBD2. After removal of 4 bases from V and 4 bases from J, the junction contained 7 bases not matched to a gene. The germline V gene encodes CDR1 LGHDT and CDR2 YNNKEL (reference sequence). The CDR3 is 17 amino acids. DNA of the CDR3: TGTGCCAGCAGCCCCAGGACTAGCGGGAGGGCCGGAGAGACCCAGTACTTC. Translated, it gives CASSPRTSGRAGETQYF.

The chain couples TRBV30 to TRBJ2-7; 8 nucleotides line up with TRBD1. The CDR3 has 12 residues. V was clipped by 5 bases and J by 5 bases; unmatched bases: 5. CDR1 is GTSNPN, CDR2 SVGIG, per germline (reference sequence). The chain's CDR3 is CAWDRGSDEQYF. The CDR3 bases are TGTGCCTGGGACAGGGGAAGTGACGAGCAGTACTTC.

The J gene is TRBJ2-7, the V gene TRBV5-1; 7 nucleotides match TRBD2. Germline trimming cut 0 bases from V and 0 bases from J; bases unmatched to any gene: 0. CDR1 is SGHRS, CDR2 YFSETQ, per germline. The CDR3 consists of 14 residues. This CDR3 is CASSLGGSSYEQYF. CDR3 sequence (DNA): TGCGCCAGCAGCTTGGGCGGGAGCTCCTACGAGCAGTACTTC. The full variable domain, rest sourced from reference TRBV5-1 and TRBJ2-7, is KAGVTQTPRYLIKTRGQQVTLSCSPISGHRSVSWYQQTPGQGLQFLFEYFSETQRNKGNFPGRFSGRQFSNSRSEMNVSTLELGDSALYLCASSLGGSSYEQYFGPGTRLTVT.

This clone was detected a few times. Here the CDR3 DNA reads TGCGCCAGCACCCTCTCCGGCGGGGGACTAGCGGGAGGCATTACCTCCTACGAGCAGTACTTC. Protein product: CASTLSGGGLAGGITSYEQYF. This chain connects TRBV5-1 to TRBJ2-7; 15 bases align to TRBD2. Trimming cost V 6 bases and J 0 bases; bases outside gene matches: 19. There are 21 residues in the CDR3. In germline, CDR1 is SGHRS, CDR2 YFSETQ.

This clone occurred a few times. This chain joins TRBV10-3 and TRBJ2-7; possible D gene TRBD2, 5 bases. Deletions cut 0 bases from V and 2 bases from J, with 11 bases between. Germline-derived CDR1 and CDR2 are ENHRY and SYGVKD. CDR3 length: 15 amino acids. The CDR3 nucleotides read TGTGCCATCAGTGAGTCAGGGTGGCGGGCCTACGAGCAGTACTTC. As protein: CAISESGWRAYEQYF.